The entry below describes one T cell receptor (beta chain). Its antigen is currently unknown. The sample belongs to a study of T cell responses to AZD1222 COVID-19 vaccine. Looking at the study overall: Timing groups of about 4 and about 12 weeks for second doses were pooled.

Deletions cut 5 bases from V and 8 bases from J, with 13 bases between. CDR3 length: 12 residues. Germline CDR1 is GTSNPN and CDR2 is SVGIG (reference sequence). Some clones are missing from TCRdb's copy, which holds only in-frame ones; the method was immunoSEQ multiplex PCR. The sample gives about 110,000 clones, 65% to 85% of which show up once; roughly 9.5% is in the top ten. Points from the study as a whole: Only a handful of AZD1222 recipients, several in all, had baseline seropositivity. White British ancestry dominated among donors, who included more females, and clonal diversity was possibly underestimated.

Sequencing was performed on peripheral blood, taken on day 0 of AZD1222 vaccination. The receptor's source is an adult in good health. The rearrangement links TRBV30 to TRBJ2-1; tentatively, D is TRBD2 (6 bases). In nucleotides, the CDR3 is TGTGCCTGGGGGGGAGGACGCTATGAGCAGTTCTTC. Encoded protein: CAWGGGRYEQFF.